Listed below are T cell receptor beta chains from one sample, sequenced in a study of shared clonotypes between healthy human individuals. Assay: immunoSEQ multiplex PCR; the TCRdb copy retains only in-frame clones and omits some. This sample yields about 600,000 clones, of which 95% to 98% are seen a single time; approximately 0.3% belongs to the top ten. The specimen was naive CD8+ T cells sorted from blood. These receptors originate from a young man in good health. Each CDR3 is given with its conserved first and last residue. A D gene is named only where the DNA matches it firmly. Rows give clone size only sometimes, using once, few, many, or a class for an expanded clone.

CDR3,DNA,J,size,D,V
CASSLVPPNTGELFF,TGTGCCAGCAGCTTAGTTCCCCCGAACACCGGGGAGCTGTTTTTT,TRBJ2-2,NA,NA,TRBV7-8
CASSLERDSPTGELFF,TGTGCCAGCAGTTTAGAACGGGACAGTCCTACCGGGGAGCTGTTTTTT,TRBJ2-2,NA,TRBD1,TRBV28
CSVRRGEGYEQYF,TGCAGCGTCCGGAGAGGGGAAGGCTACGAGCAGTACTTC,TRBJ2-7,NA,NA,TRBV29-1
CASSLRGQVSNTEAFF,TGTGCCAGCAGCCTAAGGGGACAGGTTTCGAACACTGAAGCTTTCTTT,TRBJ1-1,NA,TRBD1,TRBV7-6
CASVQRETDTQYF,TGTGCCAGCGTTCAGCGGGAGACAGATACGCAGTATTTT,TRBJ2-3,NA,TRBD2,TRBV11-2
CASSLSRGGPYGYTF,TGTGCCAGCAGTTTATCGCGGGGGGGCCCCTATGGCTACACCTTC,TRBJ1-2,once,NA,TRBV27
CASSSPGLAGDETQYF,TGTGCCAGCAGCTCCCCGGGACTAGCGGGAGACGAGACCCAGTACTTC,TRBJ2-5,NA,TRBD2,TRBV7-3
CASTPTGEAPETQYF,TGTGCCAGCACCCCGACAGGGGAGGCACCAGAGACCCAGTACTTC,TRBJ2-5,NA,TRBD1,TRBV28
CASSLVTGDINQPQHF,TGTGCCAGCAGCTTAGTGACAGGTGATATAAATCAGCCCCAGCATTTT,TRBJ1-5,once,NA,TRBV7-9
CASSTGTSGYQETQYF,TGTGCCAGCAGCACCGGGACTAGCGGCTACCAAGAGACCCAGTACTTC,TRBJ2-5,NA,TRBD2,TRBV14
CASRTGSPYEQYF,TGTGCCAGCAGGACAGGGTCCCCCTACGAGCAGTACTTC,TRBJ2-7,NA,TRBD1,TRBV28
CAISELESSYEQYF,TGTGCCATCAGTGAGCTCGAGAGCTCCTACGAGCAGTACTTC,TRBJ2-7,NA,NA,TRBV10-3
CASTPQVGTDTQYF,TGTGCCAGCACCCCGCAAGTGGGAACAGATACGCAGTATTTT,TRBJ2-3,NA,NA,TRBV9
CASSGWELGFYEQYF,TGTGCCAGCAGTGGGTGGGAGCTCGGATTCTACGAGCAGTACTTC,TRBJ2-7,few,NA,TRBV6-1
CASSLAAGTSGNTIYF,TGTGCCAGCAGCTTAGCAGCGGGCACCTCTGGAAACACCATATATTTT,TRBJ1-3,NA,NA,TRBV7-9
CSVGVGFPSYEQYF,TGCAGCGTCGGGGTCGGGTTCCCCTCCTACGAGCAGTACTTC,TRBJ2-7,NA,NA,TRBV29-1
CASSPTTGELFF,TGTGCCAGCAGTCCTACCACCGGGGAGCTGTTTTTT,TRBJ2-2,NA,NA,TRBV27
CASSYNTGELFF,TGCGCCAGCAGTTATAACACCGGGGAGCTGTTTTTT,TRBJ2-2,NA,NA,TRBV10-2
CASSLGGGGGPGELFF,TGTGCCAGCAGCTTGGGAGGCGGGGGCGGTCCCGGGGAGCTGTTTTTT,TRBJ2-2,NA,NA,TRBV5-5
CASSLGQNTGELFF,TGTGCCAGCAGCCTGGGACAGAACACCGGGGAGCTGTTTTTT,TRBJ2-2,NA,NA,TRBV28
CASSLDGGLSGYEQYF,TGTGCCAGCAGCTTAGATGGAGGACTTTCGGGATACGAGCAGTACTTC,TRBJ2-7,NA,NA,TRBV7-9
CASSPGWREPYNEQFF,TGTGCCAGCAGCCCAGGGTGGCGGGAACCTTACAATGAGCAGTTCTTC,TRBJ2-1,NA,NA,TRBV7-2
CASSGDFEKLFF,TGTGCCAGCAGTGGGGATTTTGAAAAACTGTTTTTT,TRBJ1-4,NA,NA,TRBV2
CASSQDKNVIAGAAYNEQFF,TGCGCCAGCAGCCAAGACAAGAATGTCATAGCGGGAGCGGCCTACAATGAGCAGTTCTTC,TRBJ2-1,NA,TRBD2,TRBV4-3
CASSFQANRNTGELFF,TGTGCCAGCAGCTTTCAAGCGAACAGGAACACCGGGGAGCTGTTTTTT,TRBJ2-2,NA,NA,TRBV7-9
CASSYVEGYEQYF,TGTGCCAGCAGTTACGTGGAGGGCTACGAGCAGTACTTC,TRBJ2-7,NA,NA,TRBV6-5
CASSFGREAYEQYF,TGTGCCAGCAGTTTTGGCAGGGAGGCCTACGAGCAGTACTTC,TRBJ2-7,NA,NA,TRBV6-5
CASTSGSANEQFF,TGTGCCAGCACCTCGGGAAGCGCCAATGAGCAGTTCTTC,TRBJ2-1,NA,NA,TRBV27
CSVAGPDNEKLFF,TGCAGCGTTGCCGGGCCGGATAATGAAAAACTGTTTTTT,TRBJ1-4,NA,NA,TRBV29-1
CASSVARDTGELFF,TGTGCCAGCAGCGTAGCCAGAGATACCGGGGAGCTGTTTTTT,TRBJ2-2,NA,NA,TRBV9
CASSLEFGNEQYF,TGTGCCAGCAGCTTGGAGTTCGGGAACGAGCAGTACTTC,TRBJ2-7,NA,NA,TRBV5-6
CASSGTYEQYF,TGCGCCAGCAGCGGGACCTACGAGCAGTACTTC,TRBJ2-7,NA,NA,TRBV5-1
CASSEDRGGGNEKLFF,TGTGCCAGCAGTGAAGACAGGGGGGGTGGTAATGAAAAACTGTTTTTT,TRBJ1-4,NA,TRBD1,TRBV6-1
CASSIWGLINTGELFF,TGTGCCAGTAGTATATGGGGACTGATAAACACCGGGGAGCTGTTTTTT,TRBJ2-2,NA,NA,TRBV19